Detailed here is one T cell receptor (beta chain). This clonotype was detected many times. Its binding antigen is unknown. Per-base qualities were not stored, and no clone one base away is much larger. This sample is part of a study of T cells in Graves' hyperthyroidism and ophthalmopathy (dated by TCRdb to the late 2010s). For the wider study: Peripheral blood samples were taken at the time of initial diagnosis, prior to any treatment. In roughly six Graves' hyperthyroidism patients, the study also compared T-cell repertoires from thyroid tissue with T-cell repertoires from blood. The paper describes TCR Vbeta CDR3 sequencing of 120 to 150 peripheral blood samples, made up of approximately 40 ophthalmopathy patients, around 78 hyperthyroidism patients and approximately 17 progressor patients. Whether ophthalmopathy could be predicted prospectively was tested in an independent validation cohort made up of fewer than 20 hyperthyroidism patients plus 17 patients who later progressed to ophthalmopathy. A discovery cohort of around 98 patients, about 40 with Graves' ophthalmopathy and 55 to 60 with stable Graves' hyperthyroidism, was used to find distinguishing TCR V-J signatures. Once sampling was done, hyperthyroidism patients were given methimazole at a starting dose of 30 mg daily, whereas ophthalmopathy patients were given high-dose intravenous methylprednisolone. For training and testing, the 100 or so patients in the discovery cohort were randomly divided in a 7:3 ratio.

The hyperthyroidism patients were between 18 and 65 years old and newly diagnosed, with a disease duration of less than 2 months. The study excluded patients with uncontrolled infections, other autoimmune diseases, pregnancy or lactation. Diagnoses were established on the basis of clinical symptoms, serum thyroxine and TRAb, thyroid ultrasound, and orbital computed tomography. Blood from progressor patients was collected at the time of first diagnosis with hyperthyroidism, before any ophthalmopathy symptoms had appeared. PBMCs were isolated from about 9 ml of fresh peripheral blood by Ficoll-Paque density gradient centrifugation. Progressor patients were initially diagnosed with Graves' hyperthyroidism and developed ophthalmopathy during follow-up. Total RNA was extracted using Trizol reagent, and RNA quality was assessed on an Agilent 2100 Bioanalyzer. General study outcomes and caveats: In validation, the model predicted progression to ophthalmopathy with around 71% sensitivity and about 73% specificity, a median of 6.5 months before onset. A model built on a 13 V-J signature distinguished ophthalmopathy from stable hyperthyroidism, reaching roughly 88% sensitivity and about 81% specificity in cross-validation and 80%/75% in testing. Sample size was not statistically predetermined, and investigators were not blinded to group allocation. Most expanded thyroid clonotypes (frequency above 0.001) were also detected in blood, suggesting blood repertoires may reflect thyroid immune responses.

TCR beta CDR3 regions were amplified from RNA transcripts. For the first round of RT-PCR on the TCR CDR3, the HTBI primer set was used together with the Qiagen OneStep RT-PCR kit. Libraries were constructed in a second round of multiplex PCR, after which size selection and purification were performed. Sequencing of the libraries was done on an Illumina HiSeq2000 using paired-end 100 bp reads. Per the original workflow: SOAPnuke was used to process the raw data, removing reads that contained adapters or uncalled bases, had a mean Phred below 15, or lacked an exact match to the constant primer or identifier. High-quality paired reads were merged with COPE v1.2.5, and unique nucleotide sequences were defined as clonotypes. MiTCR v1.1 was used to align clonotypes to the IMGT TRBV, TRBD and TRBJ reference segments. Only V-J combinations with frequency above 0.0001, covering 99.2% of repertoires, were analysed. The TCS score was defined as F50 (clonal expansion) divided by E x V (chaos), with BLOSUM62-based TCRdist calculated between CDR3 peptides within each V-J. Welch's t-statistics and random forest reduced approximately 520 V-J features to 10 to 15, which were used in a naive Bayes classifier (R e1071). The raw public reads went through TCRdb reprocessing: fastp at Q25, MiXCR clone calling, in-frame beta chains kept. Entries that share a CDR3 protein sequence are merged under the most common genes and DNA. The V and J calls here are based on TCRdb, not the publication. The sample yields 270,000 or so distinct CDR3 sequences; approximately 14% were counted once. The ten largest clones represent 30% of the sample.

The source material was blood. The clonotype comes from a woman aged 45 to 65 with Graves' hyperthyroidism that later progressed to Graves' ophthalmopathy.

The CDR3 region: CATGRGPTGELFF. The DNA sequence is given as TGTGCCACTGGCAGGGGGCCCACCGGGGAGCTGTTTTTT. The receptor chain draws on TRBV24-1 and TRBJ2-2; 8 nucleotides in the junction match TRBD1. The germline V end is reduced by 10 bases and the J end by 4 bases; junction bases left unmatched: 4. CDR3 length: 13 amino acids, cysteine to phenylalanine. This entry keeps only the CDR3 DNA: 39 bases, framed from base 1. The germline V gene encodes CDR1 KGHDR and CDR2 SFDVKD.